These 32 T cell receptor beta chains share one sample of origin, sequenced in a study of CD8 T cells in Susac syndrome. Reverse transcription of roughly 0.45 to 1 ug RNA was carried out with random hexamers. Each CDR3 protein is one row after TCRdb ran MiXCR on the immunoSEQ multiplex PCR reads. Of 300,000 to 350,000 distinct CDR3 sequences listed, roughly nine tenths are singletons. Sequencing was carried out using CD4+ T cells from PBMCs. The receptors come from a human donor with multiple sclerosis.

The CDR3 DNA sequence: TGTGCCAGCAGTTTCTCGTCCGGGCCACAAGAGACCCAGTACTTC. This encodes CASSFSSGPQETQYF. The chain couples TRBV12-3 or TRBV12-4 to TRBJ2-5; D not resolved. CDR3 length equals 15 residues. V was cut by 3 bases and J by 2 bases, with 13 bases left in between.

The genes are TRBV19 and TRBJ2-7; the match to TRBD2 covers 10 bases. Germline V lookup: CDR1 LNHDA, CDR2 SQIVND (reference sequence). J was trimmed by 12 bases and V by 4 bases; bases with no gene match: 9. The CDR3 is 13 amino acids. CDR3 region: CASSTLAGDRPYF. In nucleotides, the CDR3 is TGTGCCAGTAGTACGCTAGCGGGAGATCGTCCGTACTTC.

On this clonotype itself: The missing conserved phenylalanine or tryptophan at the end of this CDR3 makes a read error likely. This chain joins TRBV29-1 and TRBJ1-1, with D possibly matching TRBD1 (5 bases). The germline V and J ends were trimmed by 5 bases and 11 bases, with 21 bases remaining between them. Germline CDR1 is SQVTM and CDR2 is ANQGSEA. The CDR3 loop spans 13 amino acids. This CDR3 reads CSVRRGPRAWAFL. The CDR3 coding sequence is TGCAGCGTTCGGCGGGGACCCCGGGCGTGGGCTTTCCTT.

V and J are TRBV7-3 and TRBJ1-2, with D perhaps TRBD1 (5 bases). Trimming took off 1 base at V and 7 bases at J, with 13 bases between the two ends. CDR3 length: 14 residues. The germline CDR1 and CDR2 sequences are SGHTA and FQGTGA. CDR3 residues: CASSLNAAGSGYTF. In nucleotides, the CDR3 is TGTGCCAGCAGCTTAAATGCGGCAGGGAGTGGCTACACCTTC.

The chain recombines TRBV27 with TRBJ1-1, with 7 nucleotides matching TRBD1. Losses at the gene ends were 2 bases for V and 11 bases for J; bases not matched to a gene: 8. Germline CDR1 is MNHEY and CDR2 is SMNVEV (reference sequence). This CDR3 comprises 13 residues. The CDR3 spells CASSLTGESRAFF. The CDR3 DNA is TGTGCCAGCAGTTTAACAGGGGAGTCCCGGGCTTTCTTT.

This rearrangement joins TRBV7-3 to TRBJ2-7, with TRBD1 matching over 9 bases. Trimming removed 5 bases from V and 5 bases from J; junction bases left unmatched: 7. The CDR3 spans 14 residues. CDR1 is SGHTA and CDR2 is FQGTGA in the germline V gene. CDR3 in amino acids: CASSPDRGSHEQYF. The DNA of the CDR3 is TGTGCCAGCAGCCCCGACAGGGGGTCCCACGAGCAGTACTTC.

The CDR3: CASLRPPYSNQPQHF. The DNA for the CDR3 is TGTGCCAGCCTGCGACCCCCGTATAGCAATCAGCCCCAGCATTTT. The gene calls are TRBV19 and TRBJ1-5; D is ambiguous. V was shortened by 9 bases and J by 0 bases, with 15 bases between the two germline ends. This CDR3 comprises 15 residues. Germline CDR1 LNHDA, CDR2 SQIVND (reference sequence).

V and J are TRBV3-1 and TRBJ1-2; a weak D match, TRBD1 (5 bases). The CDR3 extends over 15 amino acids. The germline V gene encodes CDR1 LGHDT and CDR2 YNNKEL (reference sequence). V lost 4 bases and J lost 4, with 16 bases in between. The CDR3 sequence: CASSPQTVPSYGYTF. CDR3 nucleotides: TGTGCCAGCAGCCCCCAGACAGTGCCGTCCTATGGCTACACCTTC.

Written as DNA, the CDR3 is TGCGCCAGCAGCCCCCGGGACCCGCTAGACGAGCAGTACTTC. This gives the protein CASSPRDPLDEQYF. The chain carries TRBV5-1 and TRBJ2-7, with D possibly called TRBD1 or TRBD2 (5 bases each). Germline assignment: CDR1 SGHRS and CDR2 YFSETQ. The V and J ends lost 4 bases and 5 bases respectively, with 16 bases between them. This CDR3 region has 14 residues.

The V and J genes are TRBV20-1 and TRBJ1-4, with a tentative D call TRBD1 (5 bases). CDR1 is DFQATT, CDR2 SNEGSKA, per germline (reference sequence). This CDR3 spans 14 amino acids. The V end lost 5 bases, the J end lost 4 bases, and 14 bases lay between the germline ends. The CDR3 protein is CSASSGGDNEKLFF. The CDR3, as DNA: TGCAGTGCTTCCTCCGGGGGGGATAATGAAAAACTGTTTTTT.

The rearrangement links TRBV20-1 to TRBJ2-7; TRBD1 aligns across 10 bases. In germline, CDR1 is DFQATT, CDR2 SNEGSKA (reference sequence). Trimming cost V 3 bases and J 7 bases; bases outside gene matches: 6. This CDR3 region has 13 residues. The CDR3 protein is CSARGDRGQEQYF. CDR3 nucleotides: TGCAGTGCTAGGGGGGACAGGGGACAAGAGCAGTACTTC.

The CDR3 protein is CASSHGRVDGYTF. CDR3 bases: TGTGCCAGCAGCCATGGACGGGTAGATGGCTACACCTTC. This chain uses TRBV3-1 with TRBJ1-2; D ambiguous. The CDR3 is 13 amino acids. Trimming took 3 bases from V and 6 from J, leaving 11 bases between them. Germline CDR1 and CDR2: LGHDT and YNNKEL (reference sequence).

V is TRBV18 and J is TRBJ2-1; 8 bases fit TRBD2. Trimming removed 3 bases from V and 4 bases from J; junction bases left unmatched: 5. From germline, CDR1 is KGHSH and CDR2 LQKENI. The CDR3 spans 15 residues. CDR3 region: CASSPIAGTYNEQFF. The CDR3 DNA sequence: TGTGCCAGCTCACCCATAGCGGGGACTTACAATGAGCAGTTCTTC.

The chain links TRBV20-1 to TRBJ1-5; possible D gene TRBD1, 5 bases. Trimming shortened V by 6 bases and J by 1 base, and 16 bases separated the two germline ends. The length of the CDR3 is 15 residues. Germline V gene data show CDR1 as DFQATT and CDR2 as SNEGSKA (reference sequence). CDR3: CSAPERAGSNQPQHF. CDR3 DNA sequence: TGCAGTGCCCCCGAAAGGGCAGGGAGCAATCAGCCCCAGCATTTT.

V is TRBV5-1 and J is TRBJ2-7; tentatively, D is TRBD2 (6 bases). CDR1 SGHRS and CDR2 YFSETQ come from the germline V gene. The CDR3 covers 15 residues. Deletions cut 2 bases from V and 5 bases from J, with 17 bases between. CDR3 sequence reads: CASSFSGTQGDEQYF. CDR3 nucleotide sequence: TGCGCCAGCAGCTTTAGCGGTACCCAAGGCGACGAGCAGTACTTC.

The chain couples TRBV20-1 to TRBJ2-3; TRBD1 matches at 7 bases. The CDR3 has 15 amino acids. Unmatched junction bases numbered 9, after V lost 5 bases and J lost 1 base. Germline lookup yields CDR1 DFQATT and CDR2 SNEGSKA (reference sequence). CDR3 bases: TGCAGTGCTTATGCCGGGACAGCCGGCACAGATACGCAGTATTTT. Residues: CSAYAGTAGTDTQYF.

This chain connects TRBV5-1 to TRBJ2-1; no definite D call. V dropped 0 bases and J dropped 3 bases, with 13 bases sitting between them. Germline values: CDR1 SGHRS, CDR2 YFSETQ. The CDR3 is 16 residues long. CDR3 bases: TGCGCCAGCAGCTTGGATATCAACTCAAACTACAATGAGCAGTTCTTC. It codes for CASSLDINSNYNEQFF.

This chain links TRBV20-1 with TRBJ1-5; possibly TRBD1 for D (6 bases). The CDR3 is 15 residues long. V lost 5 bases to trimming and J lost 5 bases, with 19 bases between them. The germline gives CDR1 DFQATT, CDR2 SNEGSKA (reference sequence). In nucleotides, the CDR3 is TGCAGTGCTGCCCCTCCTACAGGGACATATCAGCCCCAGCATTTT. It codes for CSAAPPTGTYQPQHF.

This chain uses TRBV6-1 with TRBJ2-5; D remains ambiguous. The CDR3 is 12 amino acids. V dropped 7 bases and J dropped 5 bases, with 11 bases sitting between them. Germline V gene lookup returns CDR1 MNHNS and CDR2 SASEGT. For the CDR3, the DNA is TGTGCCAGCACCCGGGCCATGGAGACCCAGTACTTC. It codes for CASTRAMETQYF.

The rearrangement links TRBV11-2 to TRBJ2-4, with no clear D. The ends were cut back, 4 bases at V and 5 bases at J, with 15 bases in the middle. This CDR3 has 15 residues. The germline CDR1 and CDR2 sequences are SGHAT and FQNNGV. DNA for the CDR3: TGTGCCAGCAGCTCTTCAAGTGGAAGCCAAAACATTCAGTACTTC. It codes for CASSSSSGSQNIQYF.

The CDR3, as DNA: TGTGCCAGCAGCTTGGTCACCGGAACCCTCGGCACAGATACGCAGTATTTT. It is translated as CASSLVTGTLGTDTQYF. This sequence joins TRBV5-6 and TRBJ2-3; D is unclear. The ends were cut back, 0 bases at V and 1 base at J, with 15 bases in the middle. CDR3 length equals 17 residues. CDR1 SGHDT and CDR2 YYEEEE come from the germline V gene.

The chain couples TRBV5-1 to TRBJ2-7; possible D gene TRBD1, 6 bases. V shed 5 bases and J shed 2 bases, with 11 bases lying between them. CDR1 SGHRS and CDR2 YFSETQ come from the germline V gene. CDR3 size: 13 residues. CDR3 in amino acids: CASRMTGPYEQYF. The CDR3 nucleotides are TGCGCCAGCAGGATGACAGGTCCCTACGAGCAGTACTTC. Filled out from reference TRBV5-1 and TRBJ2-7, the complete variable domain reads KAGVTQTPRYLIKTRGQQVTLSCSPISGHRSVSWYQQTPGQGLQFLFEYFSETQRNKGNFPGRFSGRQFSNSRSEMNVSTLELGDSALYLCASRMTGPYEQYFGPGTRLTVT.

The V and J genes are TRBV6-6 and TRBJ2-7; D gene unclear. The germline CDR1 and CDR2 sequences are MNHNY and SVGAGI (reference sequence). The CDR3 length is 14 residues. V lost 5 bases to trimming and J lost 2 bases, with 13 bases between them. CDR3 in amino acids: CASSRYRDTYEQYF. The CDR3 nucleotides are TGTGCCAGCAGTCGCTATCGAGATACCTACGAGCAGTACTTC.

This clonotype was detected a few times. This chain's CDR3 is CASTPAGAGGIYEQYF. The CDR3 nucleotides read TGTGCCAGCACCCCCGCGGGGGCAGGGGGCATCTACGAGCAGTACTTC. V gene TRBV28 combines with J gene TRBJ2-7; the D gene is possibly TRBD1 (8 bases). The CDR3 extends over 16 amino acids. The ends were cut back, 7 bases at V and 3 bases at J, with 22 bases in the middle. CDR1 and CDR2 (germline): MDHEN, SYDVKM.

The CDR3 DNA is TGCGCCAGCAGCCCCTCCAGGGGGGGAGGGCCATCCTACGAGCAGTACTTC. Encoded protein: CASSPSRGGGPSYEQYF. This chain joins TRBV5-1 and TRBJ2-7; TRBD1 or TRBD2 may be the D gene (7 bases each). Trimming removed 4 bases at V and 1 base at J, with 21 bases between. The V gene's germline CDR1 is SGHRS and CDR2 YFSETQ. The CDR3 is made up of 17 amino acids. The full variable domain, completed using reference TRBV5-1 and TRBJ2-7, is KAGVTQTPRYLIKTRGQQVTLSCSPISGHRSVSWYQQTPGQGLQFLFEYFSETQRNKGNFPGRFSGRQFSNSRSEMNVSTLELGDSALYLCASSPSRGGGPSYEQYFGPGTRLTVT.

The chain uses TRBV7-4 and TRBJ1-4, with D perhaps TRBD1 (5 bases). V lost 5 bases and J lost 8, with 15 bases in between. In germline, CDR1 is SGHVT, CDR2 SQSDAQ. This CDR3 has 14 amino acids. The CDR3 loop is CASSPGGGREKLFF. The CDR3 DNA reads TGTGCCAGCAGCCCAGGCGGGGGACGGGAAAAACTGTTTTTT.

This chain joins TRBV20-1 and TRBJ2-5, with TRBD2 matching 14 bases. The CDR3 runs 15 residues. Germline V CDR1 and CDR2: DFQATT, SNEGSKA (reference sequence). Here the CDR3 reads CSGGTSGGPGETQYF. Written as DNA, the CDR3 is TGCAGCGGTGGGACTAGCGGGGGCCCCGGGGAGACCCAGTACTTC.

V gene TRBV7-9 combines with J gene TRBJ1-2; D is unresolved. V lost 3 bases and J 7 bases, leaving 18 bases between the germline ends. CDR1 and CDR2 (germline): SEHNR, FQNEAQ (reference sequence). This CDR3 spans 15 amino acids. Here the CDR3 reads CASSLGNQVGVGYTF. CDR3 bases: TGTGCCAGCAGCTTGGGGAATCAGGTGGGAGTTGGCTACACCTTC.

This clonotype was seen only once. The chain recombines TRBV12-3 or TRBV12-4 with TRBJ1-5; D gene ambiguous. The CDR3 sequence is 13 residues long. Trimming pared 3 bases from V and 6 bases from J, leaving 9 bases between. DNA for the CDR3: TGTGCCAGCAGTTTTCAAGGGAGTCAGCCCCAGCATTTT. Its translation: CASSFQGSQPQHF.

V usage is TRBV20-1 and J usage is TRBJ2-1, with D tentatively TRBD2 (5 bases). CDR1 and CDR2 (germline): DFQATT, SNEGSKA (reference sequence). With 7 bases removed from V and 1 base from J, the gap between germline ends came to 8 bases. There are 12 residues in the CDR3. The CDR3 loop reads CSGERSYNEQFF. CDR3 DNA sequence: TGCAGTGGGGAGAGATCCTACAATGAGCAGTTCTTC.

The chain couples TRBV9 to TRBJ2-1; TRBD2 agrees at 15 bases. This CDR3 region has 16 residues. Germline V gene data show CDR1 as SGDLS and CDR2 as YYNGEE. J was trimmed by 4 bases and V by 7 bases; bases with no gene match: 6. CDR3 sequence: CASQGGLAGGYNEQFF. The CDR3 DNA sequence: TGTGCCAGCCAGGGGGGACTAGCGGGGGGATACAATGAGCAGTTCTTC.

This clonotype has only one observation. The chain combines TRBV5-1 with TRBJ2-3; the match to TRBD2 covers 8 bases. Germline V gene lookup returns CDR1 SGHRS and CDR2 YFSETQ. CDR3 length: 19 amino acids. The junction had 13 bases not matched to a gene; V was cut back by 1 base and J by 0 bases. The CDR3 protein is CASSLPREAYGLSTDTQYF. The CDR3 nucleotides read TGCGCCAGCAGCTTGCCGCGGGAGGCCTACGGGCTAAGCACAGATACGCAGTATTTT.